The entry below gives a single TCR beta chain sequence along with its context. Antigen specificity is unknown. This specimen comes from a study of T cell responses to AZD1222 COVID-19 vaccine. The CDR3 has 13 amino acids. Germline assignment: CDR1 ENHRY and CDR2 SYGVKD. The V gene lost 6 bases and the J gene lost 3 bases, with 9 bases spanning the gap. Study-wide results and caveats: Females outnumbered males among donors, who were mostly white British; clonal diversity was possibly underestimated.

This table comes from immunoSEQ multiplex PCR, and its TCRdb copy is limited to in-frame clones, with some not included. The sample carries about 37,000 clones, over 75% recorded once. This chain links TRBV10-3 with TRBJ1-5; D remains ambiguous. This TCR was recovered from an adult who received the AZD1222 COVID-19 vaccine. Sample: peripheral blood, taken 28 days after the second AZD1222 dose. In nucleotides, the CDR3 is TGTGCCATCAGCTTGGACGCCAATCAGCCCCAGCATTTT. It yields the protein CAISLDANQPQHF.